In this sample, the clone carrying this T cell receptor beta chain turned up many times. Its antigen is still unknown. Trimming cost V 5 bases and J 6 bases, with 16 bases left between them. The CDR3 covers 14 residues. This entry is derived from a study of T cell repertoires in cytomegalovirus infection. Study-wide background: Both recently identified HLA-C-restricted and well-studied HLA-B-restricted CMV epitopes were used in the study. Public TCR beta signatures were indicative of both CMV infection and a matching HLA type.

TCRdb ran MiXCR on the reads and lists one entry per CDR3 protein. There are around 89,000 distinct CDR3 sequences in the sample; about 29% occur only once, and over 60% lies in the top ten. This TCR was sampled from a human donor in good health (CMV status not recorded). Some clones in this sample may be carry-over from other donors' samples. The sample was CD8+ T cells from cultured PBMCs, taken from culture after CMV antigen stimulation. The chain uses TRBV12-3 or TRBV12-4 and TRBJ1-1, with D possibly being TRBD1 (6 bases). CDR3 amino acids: CASSLLQGRAEAFF. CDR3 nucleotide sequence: TGTGCCAGCAGTCTATTACAGGGTAGAGCTGAAGCTTTCTTT.